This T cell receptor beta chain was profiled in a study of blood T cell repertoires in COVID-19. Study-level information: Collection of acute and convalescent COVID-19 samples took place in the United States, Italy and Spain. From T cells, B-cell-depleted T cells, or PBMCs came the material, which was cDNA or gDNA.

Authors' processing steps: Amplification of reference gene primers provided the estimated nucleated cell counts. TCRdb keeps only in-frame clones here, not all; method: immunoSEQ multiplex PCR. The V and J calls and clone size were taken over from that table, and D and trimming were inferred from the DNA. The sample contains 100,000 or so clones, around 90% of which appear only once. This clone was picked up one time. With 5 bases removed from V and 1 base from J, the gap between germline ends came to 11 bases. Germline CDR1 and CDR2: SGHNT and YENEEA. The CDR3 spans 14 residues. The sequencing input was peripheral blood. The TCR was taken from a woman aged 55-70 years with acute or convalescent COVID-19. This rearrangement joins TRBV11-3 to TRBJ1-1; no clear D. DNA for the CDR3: TGTGCCAGCAGCCGCGGGCAGGAGAACACTGAAGCTTTCTTT. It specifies CASSRGQENTEAFF.